This T cell receptor beta chain was identified in a study of cytomegalovirus exposure and HLA in healthy donors. In the case of this clone: The antigen is unknown.

This CDR3 is 15 amino acids long. Germline assignment: CDR1 SGDLS and CDR2 YYNGEE. The V end was cut by 3 bases, the J end by 0 bases, with 9 bases between. This PCR relied on a set of 60 Vbeta primers and 13 Jbeta primers. TCRdb keeps only in-frame clones here, not all; method: immunoSEQ multiplex PCR. The sample includes roughly 92,000 clones, about 7.6% of them seen just once. Study outcomes and limitations: There were a few CMV-associated chains whose specificity for CMV antigens was confirmed in vitro.

This clonotype was obtained from a man in his forties or fifties in good health and CMV-seronegative. Input material: PBMCs. This chain connects TRBV9 to TRBJ1-4; D remains unclear. CDR3 sequence: CASSAGIATNEKLFF. CDR3 nucleotides: TGTGCCAGCAGCGCCGGGATAGCAACTAATGAAAAACTGTTTTTT.